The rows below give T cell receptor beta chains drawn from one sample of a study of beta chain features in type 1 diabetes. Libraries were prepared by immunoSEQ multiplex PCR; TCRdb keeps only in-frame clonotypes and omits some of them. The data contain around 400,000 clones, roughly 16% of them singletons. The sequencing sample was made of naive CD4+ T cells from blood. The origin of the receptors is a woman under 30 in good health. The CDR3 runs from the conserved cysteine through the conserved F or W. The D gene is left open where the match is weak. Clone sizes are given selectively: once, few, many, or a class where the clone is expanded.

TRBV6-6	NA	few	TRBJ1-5	CASSERGGANQPQHF	TGTGCCAGCAGTGAGCGGGGAGGAGCAAATCAGCCCCAGCATTTT
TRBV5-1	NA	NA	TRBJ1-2	CASSLAEGLYGYTF	TGCGCCAGCAGCTTGGCCGAGGGACTGTATGGCTACACCTTC
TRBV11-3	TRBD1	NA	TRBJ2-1	CASSKWTGGSYNEQFF	TGTGCCAGCAGCAAATGGACAGGGGGCTCCTACAATGAGCAGTTCTTC
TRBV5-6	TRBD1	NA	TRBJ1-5	CASSATGVGRGNQPQHF	TGTGCCAGCAGCGCCACAGGGGTTGGAAGAGGCAATCAGCCCCAGCATTTT
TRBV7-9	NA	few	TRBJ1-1	CASTERGADTEAFF	TGTGCCAGCACGGAGCGGGGGGCGGACACTGAAGCTTTCTTT
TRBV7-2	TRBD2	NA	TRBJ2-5	CASSSGLAGEETQYF	TGTGCCAGCAGCTCCGGACTAGCGGGAGAAGAGACCCAGTACTTC
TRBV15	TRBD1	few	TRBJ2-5	CATSRDSQGARETQYF	TGTGCCACCAGCAGAGATTCACAGGGGGCGCGGGAGACCCAGTACTTC
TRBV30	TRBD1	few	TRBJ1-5	CACNDRGRGSNQPQHF	TGTGCCTGCAACGACAGGGGGCGAGGGAGCAATCAGCCCCAGCATTTT
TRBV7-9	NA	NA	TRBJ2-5	CASSLEAETQYF	TGTGCCAGCAGCTTAGAAGCGGAGACCCAGTACTTC
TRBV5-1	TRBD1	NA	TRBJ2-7	CASREGQPQYEQYF	TGCGCCAGCAGAGAGGGACAGCCTCAATACGAGCAGTACTTC
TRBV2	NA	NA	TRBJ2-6	CASKGLAGANVLTF	TGTGCCAGCAAGGGGCTGGCCGGGGCCAACGTCCTGACTTTC
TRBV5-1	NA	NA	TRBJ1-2	CASSLGQVLDGYTF	TGCGCCAGCAGCTTGGGACAGGTGCTAGATGGCTACACCTTC
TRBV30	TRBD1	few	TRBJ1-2	CAWGGQATNYGYTF	TGTGCCTGGGGGGGACAGGCGACTAACTATGGCTACACCTTC
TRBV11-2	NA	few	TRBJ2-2	CASRRIEFEGGELFF	TGTGCCAGCAGGCGTATCGAGTTTGAGGGCGGGGAGCTGTTTTTT
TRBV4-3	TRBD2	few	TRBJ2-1	CASSQGASGNHNEQFF	TGCGCCAGCAGCCAAGGAGCTAGCGGGAACCACAATGAGCAGTTCTTC
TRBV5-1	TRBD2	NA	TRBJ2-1	CASSLSSGSGEQFF	TGCGCCAGCAGCTTATCTAGCGGGAGCGGGGAGCAGTTCTTC
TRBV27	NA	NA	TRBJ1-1	CASSFEGGTEAFF	TGTGCCAGCAGTTTTGAGGGTGGGACTGAAGCTTTCTTT
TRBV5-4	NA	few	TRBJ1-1	CASSLMEETMNTEAFF	TGTGCCAGCAGCTTGATGGAGGAGACTATGAACACTGAAGCTTTCTTT
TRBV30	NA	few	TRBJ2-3	CAWTGVADTQYF	TGTGCCTGGACAGGGGTCGCAGATACGCAGTATTTT
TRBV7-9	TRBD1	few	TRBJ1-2	CASSFETGGNGYTF	TGTGCCAGCAGCTTTGAGACAGGGGGCAACGGCTACACCTTC
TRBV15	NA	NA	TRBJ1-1	CATSRSPQGVGTEAFF	TGTGCCACCAGCAGATCCCCACAGGGAGTGGGGACTGAAGCTTTCTTT
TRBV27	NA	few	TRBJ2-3	CASPCGTDTQYF	TGTGCCAGCCCCTGTGGCACAGATACGCAGTATTTT
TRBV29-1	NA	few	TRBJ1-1	CSVAWTASGTEAFF	TGCAGCGTGGCCTGGACGGCGTCGGGAACTGAAGCTTTCTTT
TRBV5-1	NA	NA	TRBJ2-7	CASSLERVPYEQYF	TGCGCCAGCAGCTTGGAGCGGGTACCCTACGAGCAGTACTTC
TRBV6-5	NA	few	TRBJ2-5	CASSPAGTLLYF	TGTGCCAGCAGTCCCGCCGGGACACTGCTGTACTTC
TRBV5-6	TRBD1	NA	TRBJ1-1	CASSETGVLTEAFF	TGTGCCAGCAGCGAGACAGGGGTACTGACTGAAGCTTTCTTT
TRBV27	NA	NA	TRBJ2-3	CASSFEQTSTDTQYF	TGTGCCAGCAGTTTTGAGCAAACTAGCACAGATACGCAGTATTTT
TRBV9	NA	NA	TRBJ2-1	CASSVSLDEQFF	TGTGCCAGCAGCGTAAGCCTGGATGAGCAGTTCTTC
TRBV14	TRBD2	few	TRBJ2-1	CASSRRRGASGTYNEQFF	TGTGCCAGCAGCCGTAGGAGAGGTGCTAGCGGAACCTACAATGAGCAGTTCTTC
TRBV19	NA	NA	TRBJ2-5	CASSIAGNRETQYF	TGTGCCAGTAGTATAGCGGGAAATCGAGAGACCCAGTACTTC
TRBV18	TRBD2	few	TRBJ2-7	CASSPGTSAFEQYF	TGTGCCAGCTCACCAGGGACTAGCGCGTTCGAGCAGTACTTC
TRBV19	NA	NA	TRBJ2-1	CASSPAGVRNEQFF	TGTGCCAGTAGTCCCGCAGGCGTCAGAAATGAGCAGTTCTTC
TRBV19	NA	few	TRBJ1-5	CASSRGPKGGNQPQHF	TGTGCCAGTAGTAGGGGCCCTAAAGGGGGCAATCAGCCCCAGCATTTT
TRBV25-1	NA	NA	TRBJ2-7	CASSNTGQSGEQYF	TGTGCCAGCAGTAACACAGGACAGTCCGGCGAGCAGTACTTC
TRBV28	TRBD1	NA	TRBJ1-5	CASSSGQGGQPQHF	TGTGCCAGCAGTTCGGGACAGGGGGGTCAGCCCCAGCATTTT
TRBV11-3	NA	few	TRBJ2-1	CASSLGVATSVGEQFF	TGTGCCAGCAGCTTAGGCGTAGCAACCTCCGTGGGTGAGCAGTTCTTC
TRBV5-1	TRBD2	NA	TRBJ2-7	CASSLGVGGGAGEQYF	TGCGCCAGCAGCTTGGGAGTTGGCGGGGGGGCAGGCGAGCAGTACTTC
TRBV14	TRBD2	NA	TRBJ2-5	CASSPMRGGETQYF	TGTGCCAGCAGCCCTATGAGGGGAGGGGAGACCCAGTACTTC
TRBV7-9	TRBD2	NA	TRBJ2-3	CASSRGGVAGEGTQYF	TGTGCCAGCAGTCGAGGCGGAGTAGCGGGAGAGGGAACGCAGTATTTT